The 24 T cell receptor beta chains below all came from one sample that was sequenced in a study of vaccination and CD4 T cells after COVID-19. These receptors are not linked to any known antigen. The treatment here: approximately nine-day PBMC culture with coronavirus spike peptide pools or control peptides (ViraFEST assay). Researchers used the Oncomine TCR Beta short-read assay to sequence DNA from cultured CD4+ T cells. TCRdb itself ran the PCR reads through MiXCR, one entry per CDR3 protein. This table has about 17,000 distinct CDR3 sequences, approximately 60% appearing once. The input for sequencing was CD4+ T cells from blood, cultured in vitro, taken after SARS-CoV-2 vaccination. Receptors originate from a human donor who had recovered from COVID-19.

This sequence joins TRBV20-1 and TRBJ2-3; a weak D match, TRBD2 (6 bases). CDR1 is DFQATT, CDR2 SNEGSKA, per germline (reference sequence). This CDR3 spans 14 amino acids. The V end lost 3 bases, the J end lost 7 bases, and 17 bases lay between the germline ends. This chain's CDR3 is CSARVAEPPHTQYF. The CDR3 coding sequence is TGCAGTGCTAGGGTAGCGGAACCGCCACATACGCAGTATTTT.

This clonotype was observed a handful of times. V and J are TRBV12-3 or TRBV12-4 and TRBJ1-5; D might be TRBD1 (6 bases). This CDR3 has 13 amino acids. Trimming shortened V by 5 bases and J by 5 bases, and 10 bases separated the two germline ends. The CDR3 protein is CASSMGQHQPQHF. CDR3 coding DNA: TGTGCCAGCAGTATGGGACAACATCAGCCCCAGCATTTT.

This clonotype was counted a few times. The chain employs TRBV28 and TRBJ1-2; D is unclear. Per the germline V gene, CDR1 is MDHEN and CDR2 is SYDVKM. V lost 3 bases and J 3 bases, leaving 14 bases between the germline ends. The length of the CDR3 is 15 residues. The CDR3 loop reads CASSFSNTRDYGYTF. The CDR3 DNA reads TGTGCCAGCAGTTTTTCAAACACTCGGGACTATGGCTACACCTTC.

The rearrangement uses TRBV15 and TRBJ1-5; TRBD1 might be the D (6 bases). CDR1 is LNHNV, CDR2 YYDKDF, per germline (reference sequence). V was pared by 3 bases and J by 0 bases, with 18 bases between. CDR3 length equals 18 residues. The CDR3 bases are TGTGCCACCAGCAGTTTAGGGTGGGGGCGGGATAGCAATCAGCCCCAGCATTTT. Translated, it gives CATSSLGWGRDSNQPQHF.

The chain joins TRBV25-1 to TRBJ2-3, with D possibly matching TRBD1 (6 bases). Trimming removed 6 bases from V and 1 base from J, with 11 bases in between. The germline V gene encodes CDR1 MGHDK and CDR2 SYGVNS. The CDR3 has 14 amino acids. In DNA form, the CDR3 reads TGTGCCAGCAGACTACAGGGTGGCACAGATACGCAGTATTTT. Amino acids: CASRLQGGTDTQYF.

This chain links TRBV6-1 with TRBJ2-3; D is uncertain. The germline V gene has CDR1 MNHNS and CDR2 SASEGT. The V end lost 3 bases, the J end lost 0 bases, and 4 bases lay between the germline ends. The CDR3 has 13 residues. The DNA of the CDR3 is TGTGCCAGCAGTGATGGGAGCACAGATACGCAGTATTTT. Its translation: CASSDGSTDTQYF.

In the case of this clonotype: The junction and the germline gene differ at one end; a read error may be behind it. The chain couples TRBV15 to TRBJ1-5; D not certain. CDR1 is LNHNV and CDR2 is YYDKDF in the germline V gene (reference sequence). The CDR3 runs to 16 residues. CDR3 nucleotides: TGTGCCACCAACAGAGATCTGTCGACACCCAATCAGCCCCAGCATTTT. This translates into CATNRDLSTPNQPQHF.

CDR3 residues: CASSPHLGTGGNQPQHF. The CDR3 DNA reads TGTGCCAGCAGTCCCCACCTCGGGACAGGGGGCAATCAGCCCCAGCATTTT. This sequence joins TRBV12-3 or TRBV12-4 and TRBJ1-5; 10 nucleotides align to TRBD1. Losses at the gene ends were 5 bases for V and 2 bases for J; bases not matched to a gene: 9. The CDR3 extends over 17 amino acids.

This chain uses TRBV6-1 with TRBJ1-2, with D unclear. Trimming took 6 bases from V and 7 from J, leaving 21 bases between them. The CDR3 totals 15 residues. Per the germline V gene, CDR1 is MNHNS and CDR2 is SASEGT. The CDR3 loop reads CASSPNQLQPPGYTF. The CDR3 coding sequence is TGTGCCAGCAGCCCTAACCAACTCCAGCCCCCTGGCTACACCTTC.

This clonotype was recorded a few times. The gene calls are TRBV6-5 and TRBJ2-7, with unresolved D. Trimming cost V 4 bases and J 1 base, with 14 bases left between them. This CDR3 has 15 amino acids. Germline V gene data show CDR1 as MNHEY and CDR2 as SVGAGI. The CDR3 loop reads CASSSPTLRSYEQYF. In nucleotides, the CDR3 is TGTGCCAGCAGTTCTCCCACGCTGAGATCCTACGAGCAGTACTTC.

This clonotype was seen a few times. V and J are TRBV10-2 and TRBJ2-5; TRBD2 aligns across 10 bases. The CDR3 sequence is 16 residues long. J was trimmed by 1 base and V by 2 bases; bases with no gene match: 4. Germline V gives CDR1 WSHSY, CDR2 SAAADI. CDR3 region: CASSEQRGGPQETQYF. As DNA, the CDR3 is TGCGCCAGCAGTGAGCAGCGGGGGGGTCCCCAAGAGACCCAGTACTTC.

J is TRBJ2-3 and V is TRBV15, with 7 bases identical to TRBD1. This CDR3 spans 15 amino acids. V lost 6 bases, J lost 0 bases, and 6 bases stayed unmatched. CDR1 and CDR2 (germline): LNHNV, YYDKDF (reference sequence). The CDR3 spells CATSNDRASTDTQYF. The CDR3 DNA reads TGTGCCACCAGTAACGACAGGGCTAGCACAGATACGCAGTATTTT.

This rearrangement joins TRBV20-1 to TRBJ2-2; the D gene is possibly TRBD2 (6 bases). V lost 2 bases to trimming and J lost 6 bases, with 10 bases between them. The CDR3 is 13 amino acids. The germline CDR1 and CDR2 sequences are DFQATT and SNEGSKA (reference sequence). The CDR3 loop is CSARMGGPGELFF. The CDR3 nucleotides are TGCAGTGCTAGAATGGGGGGACCCGGGGAGCTGTTTTTT.

V and J are TRBV29-1 and TRBJ2-5; D gene unclear. CDR3 length: 13 amino acids. Germline CDR1 is SQVTM and CDR2 is ANQGSEA. The germline V and J ends were trimmed by 2 bases and 3 bases, with 10 bases remaining between them. The CDR3, as DNA: TGCAGCGTTGAATATGTCGGCAAAGAGACCCAGTACTTC. This codes for CSVEYVGKETQYF.

This clonotype was counted between two and nine times. The J gene is TRBJ1-1, the V gene TRBV18; TRBD1 matches 8 bases. The V and J ends lost 5 bases and 0 bases, in that order; junction bases with no gene match: 5. Germline lookup yields CDR1 KGHSH and CDR2 LQKENI. The CDR3 has 15 amino acids. The CDR3 nucleotides are TGTGCCAGCTCATTAAAGACAGGGGTGAACACTGAAGCTTTCTTT. Protein sequence: CASSLKTGVNTEAFF.

This clonotype was detected once. The chain joins TRBV10-1 to TRBJ2-3; 9 bases are shared with TRBD2. The junction had 6 bases not matched to a gene; V was cut back by 3 bases and J by 2 bases. This CDR3 comprises 16 residues. The germline gives CDR1 WNHNN, CDR2 SYGVQD (reference sequence). The CDR3 is CASSDERGADTDTQYF. The CDR3 bases are TGCGCCAGCAGTGATGAGCGGGGGGCCGACACAGATACGCAGTATTTT.

The chain carries TRBV7-2 and TRBJ1-4; D gene unclear. Trimming stripped 6 bases from V and 0 bases from J, with 11 bases between. CDR3 size: 15 residues. Germline values: CDR1 SGHTA, CDR2 FQGNSA. In DNA, the CDR3 is TGTGCCAGCAGTGGACGGGCAGCAACTAATGAAAAACTGTTTTTT. This codes for CASSGRAATNEKLFF.

This clonotype was counted only a few times. CDR3 loop: CAWTGNYGYTF. DNA of the CDR3: TGTGCCTGGACAGGGAACTATGGCTACACCTTC. V is TRBV30 and J is TRBJ1-2; D is possibly TRBD1 (5 bases). V lost 4 bases and J lost 2, with 5 bases in between. Germline V CDR1 and CDR2: GTSNPN, SVGIG (reference sequence). The CDR3 extends over 11 amino acids.

This chain links TRBV5-1 with TRBJ1-1; no firm D call. Germline CDR1 SGHRS, CDR2 YFSETQ. V gave up 5 bases and J gave up 1 base, with 6 bases separating them. The CDR3 loop spans 12 amino acids. The CDR3 spells CASRLENTEAFF. CDR3 coding DNA: TGCGCCAGCAGGCTGGAGAACACTGAAGCTTTCTTT.

This clonotype was seen a handful of times. The chain has TRBV20-1 and TRBJ1-1, with a weak D call TRBD1 (5 bases). Germline lookup yields CDR1 DFQATT and CDR2 SNEGSKA (reference sequence). This CDR3 is built from 16 residues. The ends were cut back, 4 bases at V and 1 base at J, with 19 bases in the middle. The CDR3 protein is CSATYPGGFQNTEAFF. The CDR3 DNA reads TGCAGTGCTACGTACCCCGGGGGGTTCCAGAACACTGAAGCTTTCTTT.

The chain carries TRBV4-2 and TRBJ2-7, with 9 bases identical to TRBD2. The CDR3 consists of 17 residues. Unmatched junction bases numbered 7, after V lost 1 base and J lost 0 bases. The germline CDR1 and CDR2 sequences are LGHNA and YNFKEQ. In DNA form, the CDR3 reads TGTGCCAGCAGCCAAGGAGCGGGGGGCAGGAGCTCCTACGAGCAGTACTTC. Residues: CASSQGAGGRSSYEQYF.

The CDR3 sequence: CSASYRGRYEQYF. CDR3 bases: TGCAGTGCTAGCTACAGAGGGCGATACGAGCAGTACTTC. The rearrangement joins TRBV20-1 to TRBJ2-7, with D perhaps matching TRBD2 (5 bases). Germline V gives CDR1 DFQATT, CDR2 SNEGSKA (reference sequence). V shed 3 bases and J shed 4 bases, with 13 bases lying between them. This CDR3 is built from 13 residues.

The CDR3 sequence: CASSLGGTGNTIYF. DNA for the CDR3: TGTGCCAGCAGCTTAGGCGGGACTGGAAACACCATATATTTT. V is TRBV11-3 and J is TRBJ1-3, with D uncertain. The CDR3 is 14 amino acids. Deletions cut 1 base from V and 2 bases from J, with 6 bases between. Germline CDR1 is SGHNT and CDR2 is YENEEA. The entire variable domain, with the rest obtained from reference TRBV11-3 and TRBJ1-3, is as follows: EAGVVQSPRYKIIEKKQPVAFWCNPISGHNTLYWYLQNLGQGPELLIRYENEEAVDDSQLPKDRFSAERLKGVDSTLKIQPAELGDSAVYLCASSLGGTGNTIYFGEGSWLTVV.

This clonotype was observed once. The chain carries TRBV20-1 and TRBJ2-5, with 7 bases aligning to TRBD1. The CDR3 is 12 residues long. V dropped 6 bases and J dropped 3; count of bases not matched to a gene: 4. Germline-derived CDR1 and CDR2 are DFQATT and SNEGSKA (reference sequence). Here the CDR3 DNA reads TGCAGTGCCCCCAGGGGGAAAGAGACCCAGTACTTC. The encoded protein is CSAPRGKETQYF.